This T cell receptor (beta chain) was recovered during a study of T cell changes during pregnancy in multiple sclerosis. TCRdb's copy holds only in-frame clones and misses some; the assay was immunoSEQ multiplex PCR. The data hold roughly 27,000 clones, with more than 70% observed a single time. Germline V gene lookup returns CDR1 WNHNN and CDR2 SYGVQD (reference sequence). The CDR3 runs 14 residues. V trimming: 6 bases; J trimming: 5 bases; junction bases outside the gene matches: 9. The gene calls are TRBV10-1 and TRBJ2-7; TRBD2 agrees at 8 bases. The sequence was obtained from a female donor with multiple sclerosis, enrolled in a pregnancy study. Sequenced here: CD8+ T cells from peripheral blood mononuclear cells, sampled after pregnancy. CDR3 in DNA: TGCGCCAGCAGGAAACATAGCGGGGTAGACGAGCAGTACTTC. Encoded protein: CASRKHSGVDEQYF.